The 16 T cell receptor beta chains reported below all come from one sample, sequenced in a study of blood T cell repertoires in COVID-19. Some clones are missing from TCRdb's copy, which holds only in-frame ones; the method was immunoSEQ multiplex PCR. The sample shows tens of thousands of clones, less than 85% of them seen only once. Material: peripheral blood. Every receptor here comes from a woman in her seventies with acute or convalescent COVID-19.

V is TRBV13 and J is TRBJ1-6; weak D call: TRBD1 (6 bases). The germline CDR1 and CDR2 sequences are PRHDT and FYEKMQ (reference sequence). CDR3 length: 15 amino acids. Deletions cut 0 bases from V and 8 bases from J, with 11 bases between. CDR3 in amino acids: CASSLGAGVDSPLHF. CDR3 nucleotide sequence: TGTGCCAGCAGCTTAGGAGCAGGGGTAGATTCACCCCTCCACTTT. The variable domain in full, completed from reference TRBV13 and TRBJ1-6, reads AAGVIQSPRHLIKEKRETATLKCYPIPRHDTVYWYQQGPGQDPQFLISFYEKMQSDKGSIPDRFSAQQFSDYHSELNMSSLELGDSALYFCASSLGAGVDSPLHFGNGTRLTVT.

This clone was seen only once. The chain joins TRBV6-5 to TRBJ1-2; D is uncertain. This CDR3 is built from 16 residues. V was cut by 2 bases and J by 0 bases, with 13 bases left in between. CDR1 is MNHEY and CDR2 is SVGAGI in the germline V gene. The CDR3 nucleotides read TGTGCCAGCAGTTACGCCGAACTCGAAGCTAACTATGGCTACACCTTC. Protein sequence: CASSYAELEANYGYTF.

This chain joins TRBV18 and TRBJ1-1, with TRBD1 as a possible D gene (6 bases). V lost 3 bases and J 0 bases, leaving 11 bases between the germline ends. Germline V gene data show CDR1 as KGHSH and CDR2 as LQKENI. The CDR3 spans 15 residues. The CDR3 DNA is TGTGCCAGCTCACCCCTACAGGGTGTGAACACTGAAGCTTTCTTT. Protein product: CASSPLQGVNTEAFF.

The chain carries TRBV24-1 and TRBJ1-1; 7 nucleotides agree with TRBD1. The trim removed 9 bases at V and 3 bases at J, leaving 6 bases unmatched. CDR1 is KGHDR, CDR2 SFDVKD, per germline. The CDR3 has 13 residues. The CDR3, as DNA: TGTGCCACCCAGGACAGGCGGTACACTGAAGCTTTCTTT. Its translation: CATQDRRYTEAFF.

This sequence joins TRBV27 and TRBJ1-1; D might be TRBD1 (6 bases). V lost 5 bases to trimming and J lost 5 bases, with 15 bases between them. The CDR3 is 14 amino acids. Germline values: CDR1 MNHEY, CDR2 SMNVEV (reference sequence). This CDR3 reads CASSPVGGATEAFF. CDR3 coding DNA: TGTGCCAGCAGTCCGGTAGGGGGAGCTACTGAAGCTTTCTTT.

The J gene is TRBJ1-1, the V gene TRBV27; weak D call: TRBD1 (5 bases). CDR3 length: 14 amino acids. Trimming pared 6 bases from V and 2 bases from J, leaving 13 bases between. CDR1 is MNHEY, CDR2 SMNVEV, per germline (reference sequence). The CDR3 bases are TGTGCCAGCAGAGACTGGGGGACTAACACTGAAGCTTTCTTT. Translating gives CASRDWGTNTEAFF.

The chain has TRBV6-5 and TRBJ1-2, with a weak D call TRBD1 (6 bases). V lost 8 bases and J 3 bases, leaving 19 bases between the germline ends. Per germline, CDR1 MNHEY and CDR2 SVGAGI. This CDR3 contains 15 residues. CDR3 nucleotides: TGTGCCAGCTCCCCCCGGACACAGGGAGACTATGGCTACACCTTC. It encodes CASSPRTQGDYGYTF.

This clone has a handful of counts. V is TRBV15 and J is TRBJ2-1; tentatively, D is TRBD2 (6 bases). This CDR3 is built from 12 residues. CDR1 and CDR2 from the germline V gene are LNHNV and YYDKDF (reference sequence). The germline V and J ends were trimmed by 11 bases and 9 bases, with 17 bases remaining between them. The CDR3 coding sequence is TGTGCCGCTGGAACTCGGCGGGGTGAGCAGTTCTTC. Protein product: CAAGTRRGEQFF.

The CDR3 nucleotides read TGTGCCAGCAGCTGGACAGGGGAGAATTCACCCCTCCACTTT. The encoded protein is CASSWTGENSPLHF. This rearrangement joins TRBV5-4 to TRBJ1-6, with TRBD1 identical over 9 bases. The CDR3 totals 14 residues. V lost 3 bases and J lost 7; bases outside the gene matches: 2. Germline assignment: CDR1 SGHNT and CDR2 YYREEE (reference sequence).

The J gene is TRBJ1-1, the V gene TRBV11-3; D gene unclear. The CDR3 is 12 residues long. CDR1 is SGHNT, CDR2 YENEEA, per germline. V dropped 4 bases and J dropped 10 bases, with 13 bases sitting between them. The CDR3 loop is CASSSGHSGAFF. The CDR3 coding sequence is TGTGCCAGCAGCTCCGGCCATTCAGGAGCTTTCTTT.

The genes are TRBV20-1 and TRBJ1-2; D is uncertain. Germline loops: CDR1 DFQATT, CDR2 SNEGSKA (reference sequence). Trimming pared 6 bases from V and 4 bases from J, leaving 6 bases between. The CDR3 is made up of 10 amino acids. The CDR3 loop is CSALAYGYTF. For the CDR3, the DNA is TGCAGTGCGCTGGCCTATGGCTACACCTTC.

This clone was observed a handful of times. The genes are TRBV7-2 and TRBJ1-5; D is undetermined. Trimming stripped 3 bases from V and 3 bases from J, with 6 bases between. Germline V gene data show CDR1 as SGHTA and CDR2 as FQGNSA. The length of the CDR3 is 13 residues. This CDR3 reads CASSFDNNQPQHF. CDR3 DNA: TGTGCCAGCAGCTTTGACAACAATCAGCCCCAGCATTTT.

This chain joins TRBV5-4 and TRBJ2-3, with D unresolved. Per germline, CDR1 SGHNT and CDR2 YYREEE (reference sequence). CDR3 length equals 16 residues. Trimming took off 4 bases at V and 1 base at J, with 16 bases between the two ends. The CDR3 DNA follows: TGTGCCAGCAGCCTCGGAGCGATGACGGGCACAGATACGCAGTATTTT. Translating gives CASSLGAMTGTDTQYF.

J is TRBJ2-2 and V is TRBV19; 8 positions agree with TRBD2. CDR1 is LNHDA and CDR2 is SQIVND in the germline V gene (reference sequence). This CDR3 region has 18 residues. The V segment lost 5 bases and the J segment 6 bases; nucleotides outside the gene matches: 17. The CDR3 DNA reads TGTGCCAGTAGTTCCCGGGAGGGGGATACGATGACTCCCGGGGAGCTGTTTTTT. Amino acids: CASSSREGDTMTPGELFF.

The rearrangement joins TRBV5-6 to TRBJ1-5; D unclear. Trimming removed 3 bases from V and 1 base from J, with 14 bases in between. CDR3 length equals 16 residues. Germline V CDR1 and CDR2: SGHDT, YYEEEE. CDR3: CASSWSGKRSNQPQHF. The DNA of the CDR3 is TGTGCCAGCAGCTGGTCCGGGAAACGGAGCAATCAGCCCCAGCATTTT.

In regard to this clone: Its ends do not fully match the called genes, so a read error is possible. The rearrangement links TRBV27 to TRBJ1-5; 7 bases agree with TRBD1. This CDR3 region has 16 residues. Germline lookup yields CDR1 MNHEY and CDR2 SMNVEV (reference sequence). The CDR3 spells CASSPRDSPSSQPQHF. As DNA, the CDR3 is TGTGCCAGCAGTCCGCGGGACAGTCCCAGCAGTCAGCCCCAGCATTTT.